A selection of T cell receptor beta chains follows, all from one sample in a study of identical twins. TCRdb redid the calling of the 5' RACE reads with MiXCR, one entry per CDR3 protein. This sample has 1.5 million to 2 million distinct CDR3 sequences; more than 30% occur once, and the top ten carry 0.27%. Sequencing was performed on cord blood. The origin of the receptors is a newborn girl in good health. Both conserved end residues are part of each CDR3. Fields, in order: V gene, D gene, J gene, clone size, CDR3 DNA, CDR3 protein. A D gene is named only where the DNA matches it firmly. Expanded clones get a size class; other rows say once, few or many, or leave the size out.

>TRBV5-1|TRBD2|TRBJ2-5|few
TGCGCCAGCAGGTTACTAGCGGGGGCTTCCCCAGGAACCCAGTACTTC
CASRLLAGASPGTQYF
>TRBV4-2|TRBD2|TRBJ2-7|NA
TGTGCCAGCAGCCAAGGACTAGCGGGAGGGGGTTTCTACAATGAGCAGTACTTC
CASSQGLAGGGFYNEQYF
>TRBV3-1|NA|TRBJ2-5|NA
TGTGCCAGCAGCCAAGAACCGGGAGCAGAGACCCAGTACTTC
CASSQEPGAETQYF
>TRBV7-2|TRBD2|TRBJ2-1|NA
TGTGCCAGCAGCTTACCAAAGTCCCGACTAGCGGGGATCTCCTACAATGAGCAGTTCTTC
CASSLPKSRLAGISYNEQFF
>TRBV20-1|NA|TRBJ2-1|NA
TGCAGTGCTATGAAGGGGGGACACAATGAGCAGTTCTTC
CSAMKGGHNEQFF
>TRBV6-6|NA|TRBJ1-2|many
TGTGCCAGCAGTTACTCAATACAGAACTATGGCTACACCTTC
CASSYSIQNYGYTF
>TRBV7-2|TRBD2|TRBJ2-7|few
TGTGCCAGCAGCTCAAGAGGCGGACTAGCGGGAGGCCTCAGCTCCTACGAGCAGTACTTC
CASSSRGGLAGGLSSYEQYF
>TRBV7-9|NA|TRBJ1-2|few
TGTGCCAGCAGCTCGTTGGACAGCTTTTATGGCTACACCTTC
CASSSLDSFYGYTF
>TRBV5-5|NA|TRBJ1-1|few
TGTGCCAGCAGCTTCAATGGCCGAGTCCTGAGCACTGAAGCTTTCTTT
CASSFNGRVLSTEAFF
>TRBV29-1|TRBD2|TRBJ2-2|NA
TGCAGCGTTGGGGCGGGAGCGAACACCGGGGAGCTGTTTTTT
CSVGAGANTGELFF
>TRBV12-3/TRBV12-4|TRBD1|TRBJ2-7|NA
TGTACCAGCACTTTTAACCCCATTTTTACTCGGGACAGGGGTACCTACGAGCAGTACTTC
CTSTFNPIFTRDRGTYEQYF
>TRBV6-6|NA|TRBJ1-2|many
TGTGCCAGCAGTTACTCGCTTGGCGGTTATGGCTACACCTTC
CASSYSLGGYGYTF
>TRBV5-1|TRBD2|TRBJ2-3|few
TGCGCCAGCAGCTTAGGCGGGAGGGTCACAGATACGCAGTATTTT
CASSLGGRVTDTQYF
>TRBV4-1|NA|TRBJ2-3|NA
TGCGCCAGCAGCCGTCACCTAGCAGATACGCAGTATTTT
CASSRHLADTQYF
>TRBV7-2|NA|TRBJ2-1|few
TGTGCCAGCAGCTTAACGATAATCCGAAAAAATTTTTTAAATGAGCAGTTCTTC
CASSLTIIRKNFLNEQFF
>TRBV20-1|NA|TRBJ2-3|NA
TGCAGTGCTAGGTTAGCGATACTGAGCACAGATACGCAGTATTTT
CSARLAILSTDTQYF
>TRBV7-9|TRBD2|TRBJ2-3|NA
TGTGCCAGCAGCTTAGCGTCTAGCGGGAGTGGAGATACGCAGTATTTT
CASSLASSGSGDTQYF
>TRBV6-5|TRBD1|TRBJ2-7|NA
TGTGCCAGCAGGGTTGGGACAGGGGGCTCCTACGAGCAGTACTTC
CASRVGTGGSYEQYF
>TRBV10-3|TRBD1|TRBJ1-5|few
TGTGCCATCAGCGCAGGGGGGAGCAATCAGCCCCAGCATTTT
CAISAGGSNQPQHF
>TRBV19|NA|TRBJ2-1|NA
TGTGCCAGTAGTATGCCCGTCCGTCTCTCCTACAATGAGCAGTTCTTC
CASSMPVRLSYNEQFF
>TRBV6-5|TRBD2|TRBJ2-2|NA
TGTGCCAGCAGCTACCCAAAACCGGGACTAGCGGGGGGCTATAACACCGGGGAGCTGTTTTTT
CASSYPKPGLAGGYNTGELFF
>TRBV6-5|TRBD2|TRBJ2-3|few
TGTGCCAGCAGTTACTCTTGGAGAGCGGGAGCTGCAGATACGCAGTATTTT
CASSYSWRAGAADTQYF
>TRBV28|TRBD2|TRBJ2-1|NA
TGTGCCAGCACCTCCCTAGCGGGAGGATCCAATGAGCAGTTCTTC
CASTSLAGGSNEQFF
>TRBV10-3|NA|TRBJ2-3|NA
TGTGCCATCAGGGGAGTAGCAGGGAGCACAGATACGCAGTATTTT
CAIRGVAGSTDTQYF
>TRBV7-2|TRBD2|TRBJ2-2|NA
TGTGCCAGCAGCCCAACTAGCGGATTGAACACCGGGGAGCTGTTTTTT
CASSPTSGLNTGELFF
>TRBV18|NA|TRBJ1-4|few
TGTGCCAGCTCACCCCAAGGAAACGAAAAACTGTTTTTT
CASSPQGNEKLFF
>TRBV6-5|NA|TRBJ2-3|many
TGTGCCAGCAGGAGGAGTGGGGGCACAGATACGCAGTATTTT
CASRRSGGTDTQYF